The 25 T cell receptor beta chains below were found in one sample sequenced in a study of T-cell reconstitution after alpha-beta-depleted transplantation in children (TCRdb year 2016). The library was prepared using PCR. For sequencing, an Illumina HiSeq 2500 was employed. TCR library preparation used molecular barcoding, with unique molecular identifiers applied to normalize quantification of the TCRbeta repertoire. TCRdb reworked the public reads: Q25 trimming with fastp, MiXCR clone assembly, productive beta chains retained. Every entry covers one CDR3 protein and lists the most common genes and DNA from its rows. The sample records approximately 200,000 distinct CDR3 sequences, 13% to 15% of which are singletons. Around 14% of the sample is taken by the ten largest. Sequencing was performed on PBMCs from the stem cell graft donor, taken from the stem cell graft. The source is a human donor who donated a stem cell graft to a child with acute lymphoblastic leukemia.

This clonotype was seen repeatedly, ten times or more. The chain has TRBV5-1 and TRBJ1-1, with D perhaps matching TRBD1 (6 bases). CDR3 length: 15 amino acids. Germline V gene lookup returns CDR1 SGHRS and CDR2 YFSETQ. V dropped 4 bases and J dropped 4 bases, with 17 bases sitting between them. In nucleotides, the CDR3 is TGCGCCAGCAGCCCAAAACAGGGTAGGGGCACTGAAGCTTTCTTT. Encoded protein: CASSPKQGRGTEAFF. The variable domain in full, completed from reference TRBV5-1 and TRBJ1-1, reads KAGVTQTPRYLIKTRGQQVTLSCSPISGHRSVSWYQQTPGQGLQFLFEYFSETQRNKGNFPGRFSGRQFSNSRSEMNVSTLELGDSALYLCASSPKQGRGTEAFFGQGTRLTVV.

The chain carries TRBV5-1 and TRBJ1-5; D possibly corresponds to TRBD1 (5 bases). The CDR3 sequence is 13 residues long. The germline V and J ends were trimmed by 5 bases and 5 bases, with 11 bases remaining between them. Germline V gene data show CDR1 as SGHRS and CDR2 as YFSETQ. CDR3 sequence reads: CASRPGPDQPQHF. For the CDR3, the DNA is TGCGCCAGCAGACCGGGGCCCGATCAGCCCCAGCATTTT.

The rearrangement links TRBV7-6 to TRBJ2-7, with 9 bases that match TRBD1. CDR1 is SGHVS and CDR2 is FNYEAQ in the germline V gene. CDR3 size: 14 residues. V shed 1 base and J 4 bases; nucleotides not matched to a gene: 2. CDR3 DNA sequence: TGTGCCAGCAGCTTAGGGGACAGGGAGTACGAGCAGTACTTC. Encoded protein: CASSLGDREYEQYF.

This clonotype was seen at least ten times. This chain links TRBV20-1 with TRBJ1-1, with D unresolved. The germline V and J ends were trimmed by 4 bases and 1 base, with 10 bases remaining between them. From germline, CDR1 is DFQATT and CDR2 SNEGSKA (reference sequence). The CDR3 spans 13 residues. For the CDR3, the DNA is TGCAGTGCTACACGGGCGAGGAACACTGAAGCTTTCTTT. Protein product: CSATRARNTEAFF.

This clonotype was detected ten times or more. The chain joins TRBV12-3 or TRBV12-4 to TRBJ1-2; no definite D call. Deletions cut 1 base from V and 3 bases from J, with 3 bases between. This CDR3 spans 12 amino acids. CDR3 amino acids: CASSLGHYGYTF. CDR3 sequence (DNA): TGTGCCAGCAGTTTAGGCCACTATGGCTACACCTTC.

This clonotype was observed many times. V usage is TRBV20-1 and J usage is TRBJ1-5; possible D gene TRBD1, 5 bases. The V and J ends lost 6 bases and 4 bases respectively, with 13 bases between them. The CDR3 runs 13 residues. Germline V lookup: CDR1 DFQATT, CDR2 SNEGSKA (reference sequence). CDR3 sequence: CSATQGPNQPQHF. The CDR3, as DNA: TGCAGTGCCACCCAGGGACCAAATCAGCCCCAGCATTTT.

This clonotype was observed many times. J is TRBJ2-1 and V is TRBV20-1; perhaps TRBD1 as D (6 bases). V was pared by 0 bases and J by 5 bases, with 14 bases between. Germline V gene lookup returns CDR1 DFQATT and CDR2 SNEGSKA (reference sequence). The CDR3 loop spans 15 amino acids. CDR3 in DNA: TGCAGTGCTAGAGATGACAGGAGAGGGGACAATGAGCAGTTCTTC. It specifies CSARDDRRGDNEQFF.

The chain carries TRBV7-2 and TRBJ1-1; TRBD1 aligns across 10 bases. The CDR3 loop spans 13 amino acids. Germline CDR1 is SGHTA and CDR2 is FQGNSA. The ends lost 4 bases at V and 7 bases at J; junction bases unmatched: 3. CDR3 coding DNA: TGTGCCAGCAGCTCAGACAGGGGGCTTGAAGCTTTCTTT. Translation: CASSSDRGLEAFF.

The chain has TRBV7-8 and TRBJ2-1, with 9 nucleotides matching TRBD2. V was pared by 5 bases and J by 2 bases, with 13 bases of the junction left unmatched. This CDR3 region has 18 residues. Germline CDR1 SGHVS, CDR2 FQNEAQ. The DNA for the CDR3 is TGTGCCAGCAGCCCACGAGGAATGGTAGCGGGGGCCTACAATGAGCAGTTCTTC. Translation: CASSPRGMVAGAYNEQFF.

This clonotype appeared many times. V is TRBV7-8 and J is TRBJ2-1; the match to TRBD2 covers 12 bases. Germline V gene lookup returns CDR1 SGHVS and CDR2 FQNEAQ. The CDR3 spans 19 residues. After removal of 8 bases from V and 0 bases from J, the junction contained 14 bases not matched to a gene. CDR3 amino acids: CASLPGLAGLRSSYNEQFF. CDR3 sequence (DNA): TGTGCCAGCTTGCCGGGACTAGCGGGCCTCAGGAGCTCCTACAATGAGCAGTTCTTC.

This clonotype was detected ten times or more. The V call is TRBV2, the J call TRBJ2-7, with a possible D match to TRBD1 (6 bases). The V gene's germline CDR1 is SNHLY and CDR2 FYNNEI. The CDR3 is made up of 13 amino acids. Trimming stripped 4 bases from V and 13 bases from J, with 20 bases between. The DNA of the CDR3 is TGTGCCAGCAGTGCAGAAAGCAGGGGCCGATCCTACTTC. Amino acid sequence: CASSAESRGRSYF. Looking up the rest from reference TRBV2 and TRBJ2-7 gives the full variable domain: EPEVTQTPSHQVTQMGQEVILRCVPISNHLYFYWYRQILGQKVEFLVSFYNNEISEKSEIFDDQFSVERPDGSNFTLKIRSTKLEDSAMYFCASSAESRGRSYFGPGTRLTVT.

The rearrangement uses TRBV7-8 and TRBJ2-2, with TRBD2 matching over 13 bases. Trimming at V came to 5 bases and at J to 6 bases, leaving 9 bases not matched to a gene. Per the germline V gene, CDR1 is SGHVS and CDR2 is FQNEAQ. The CDR3 spans 17 residues. The CDR3 sequence: CASSTPTSGRAPGELFF. The CDR3 coding sequence is TGTGCCAGCAGCACACCTACTAGCGGGAGGGCCCCCGGGGAGCTGTTTTTT.

This clonotype was detected ten times or more. V usage is TRBV20-1 and J usage is TRBJ2-5; D remains ambiguous. V was cut by 0 bases and J by 2 bases, with 10 bases left in between. The germline V gene encodes CDR1 DFQATT and CDR2 SNEGSKA (reference sequence). The CDR3 consists of 14 residues. This CDR3 is CSAREVGRQETQYF. In nucleotides, the CDR3 is TGCAGTGCTAGAGAGGTGGGCAGACAAGAGACCCAGTACTTC.

This clonotype showed up just a few times. The chain employs TRBV12-3 or TRBV12-4 and TRBJ2-3; TRBD2 might be the D (6 bases). The CDR3 has 15 amino acids. V lost 3 bases, J lost 0 bases, and 10 bases lay in between. The CDR3 reads CASSFSSGSTDTQYF. The CDR3 coding sequence is TGTGCCAGCAGTTTTTCCAGCGGGAGCACAGATACGCAGTATTTT.

This clonotype was seen ten or more times. The gene calls are TRBV7-2 and TRBJ2-1; D not resolved. Trimming cost V 2 bases and J 15 bases, with 5 bases left between them. This CDR3 comprises 9 residues. Germline values: CDR1 SGHTA, CDR2 FQGNSA. The chain's CDR3 is CASSLSPFF. Written as DNA, the CDR3 is TGTGCCAGCAGCTTATCTCCGTTCTTC.

In this sample, this clonotype turned up a few times. The chain has TRBV27 and TRBJ2-1, with 13 bases that match TRBD2. The J segment lost 0 bases and the V segment lost 5 bases, leaving 16 bases of the junction unmatched. The germline V gene encodes CDR1 MNHEY and CDR2 SMNVEV (reference sequence). This CDR3 has 21 amino acids. The CDR3, as DNA: TGTGCCAGCAGTCCCCAGGGTCTACTAGCGGGAGGGCCCGGCTCCTACAATGAGCAGTTCTTC. Its protein is CASSPQGLLAGGPGSYNEQFF.

J is TRBJ2-3 and V is TRBV6-5; a possible D gene is TRBD2 (6 bases). The V gene's germline CDR1 is MNHEY and CDR2 SVGAGI. Trimming left V 10 bases short and J 6 bases short, with 14 bases between. CDR3 length: 12 amino acids. The CDR3 coding sequence is TGTGCCACGGGGGACTCAAGGGATACGCAGTATTTT. Translated: CATGDSRDTQYF.

Note on this clonotype: An end of the junction differs from the germline gene, which may be a read error. V and J are TRBV20-1 and TRBJ1-5; D not resolved. CDR3 length equals 13 residues. CDR1 and CDR2 (germline): DFQATT, SNEGSKA (reference sequence). The CDR3 region is CSASHQAREPQHF. The CDR3 bases are TGCAGTGCTAGCCACCAGGCGAGGGAGCCCCAGCATTTC.

This clonotype has ten or more counts. The CDR3 bases are TGTGCCATCAGTGACCCAGCTAGCGGGATGAACGAGCAGTACTTC. As protein: CAISDPASGMNEQYF. The chain combines TRBV10-3 with TRBJ2-7; TRBD2 matches at 9 bases. Trimming at V came to 3 bases and at J to 5 bases, leaving 8 bases not matched to a gene. The CDR3 consists of 15 residues. Germline CDR1 and CDR2: ENHRY and SYGVKD.

This clonotype occurred many times. The chain couples TRBV12-3 or TRBV12-4 to TRBJ1-1, with D possibly being TRBD1 (5 bases). Trimming cost V 7 bases and J 5 bases, with 14 bases left between them. The CDR3 spans 13 residues. The CDR3 is CASTYQRGTEAFF. As DNA, the CDR3 is TGTGCCAGCACCTACCAACGGGGGACTGAAGCTTTCTTT.

This chain connects TRBV5-1 to TRBJ2-5, with TRBD1 matching over 7 bases. With 9 bases clipped from V and 3 bases from J, the junction kept 8 bases outside the gene matches. CDR3 size: 13 residues. CDR1 is SGHRS, CDR2 YFSETQ, per germline. CDR3 sequence: CAKNGTDKETQYF. In DNA, the CDR3 is TGCGCCAAAAACGGGACAGATAAAGAGACCCAGTACTTC.

This clonotype showed up many times. In DNA form, the CDR3 reads TGTGCCAGCACGGCACAGGGGTTCAGTTACGAGCAGTACTTC. Its protein product is CASTAQGFSYEQYF. The chain is built from TRBV6-2 or TRBV6-3 and TRBJ2-7; 7 nucleotides line up with TRBD1. The CDR3 sequence is 14 residues long. V was clipped by 7 bases and J by 4 bases; unmatched bases: 10. Germline CDR1 reads MNHEY; CDR2 reads SVGEGT.

The sample holds many counts of this clonotype. The CDR3 sequence: CASKQGSEQYF. The CDR3 DNA is TGTGCCAGCAAACAGGGATCCGAGCAGTACTTC. This rearrangement joins TRBV12-3 or TRBV12-4 to TRBJ2-7; the D gene is possibly TRBD1 (6 bases). The CDR3 is 11 amino acids. Between the trimmed V and J ends, which lost 7 bases and 6 bases, there was a span of 10 bases.

This clonotype was picked up many times. The rearrangement joins TRBV20-1 to TRBJ1-1; weak D call: TRBD1 (5 bases). The V end was cut by 2 bases, the J end by 1 base, with 5 bases between. There are 12 residues in the CDR3. CDR1 and CDR2 from the germline V gene are DFQATT and SNEGSKA (reference sequence). CDR3: CSARTGNTEAFF. CDR3 DNA sequence: TGCAGTGCTAGAACAGGGAACACTGAAGCTTTCTTT.

There are many counts of this clonotype. The chain employs TRBV10-3 and TRBJ1-1; D may be TRBD1 (6 bases). V was trimmed by 7 bases and J by 5 bases, leaving 11 bases between them. Germline lookup yields CDR1 ENHRY and CDR2 SYGVKD. There are 12 residues in the CDR3. This chain's CDR3 is CAIKTGQTEAFF. In DNA, the CDR3 is TGTGCCATCAAAACCGGACAGACTGAAGCTTTCTTT.